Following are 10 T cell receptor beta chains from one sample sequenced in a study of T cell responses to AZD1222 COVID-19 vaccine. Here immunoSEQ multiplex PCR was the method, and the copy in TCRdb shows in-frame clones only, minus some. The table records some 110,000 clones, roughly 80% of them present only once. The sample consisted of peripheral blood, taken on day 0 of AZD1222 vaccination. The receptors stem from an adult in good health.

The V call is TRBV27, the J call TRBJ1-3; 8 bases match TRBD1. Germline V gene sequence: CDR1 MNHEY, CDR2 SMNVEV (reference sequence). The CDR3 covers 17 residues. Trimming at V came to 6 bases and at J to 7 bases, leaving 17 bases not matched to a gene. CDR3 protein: CASRSLGTGFTGNTIYF. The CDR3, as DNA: TGTGCCAGCAGATCACTGGGGACAGGATTTACCGGGAACACCATATATTTT.

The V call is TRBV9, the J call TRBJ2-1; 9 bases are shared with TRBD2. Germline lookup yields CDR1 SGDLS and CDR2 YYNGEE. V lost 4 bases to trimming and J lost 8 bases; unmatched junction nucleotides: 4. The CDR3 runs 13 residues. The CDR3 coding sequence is TGTGCCAGCAGCCTGGGACTAGCCTATGAGCAGTTCTTC. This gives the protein CASSLGLAYEQFF.

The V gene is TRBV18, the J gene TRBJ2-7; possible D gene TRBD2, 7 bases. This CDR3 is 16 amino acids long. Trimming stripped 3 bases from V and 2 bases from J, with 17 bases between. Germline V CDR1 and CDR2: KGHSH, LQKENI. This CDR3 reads CASSPQTGRGTYEQYF. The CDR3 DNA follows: TGTGCCAGCTCACCCCAAACAGGGAGGGGAACCTACGAGCAGTACTTC.

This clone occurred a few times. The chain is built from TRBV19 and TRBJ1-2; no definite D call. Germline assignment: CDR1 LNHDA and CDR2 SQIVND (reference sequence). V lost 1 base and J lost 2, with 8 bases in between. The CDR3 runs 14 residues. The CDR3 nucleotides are TGTGCCAGTAGTATAGGAAGGGCCAACTATGGCTACACCTTC. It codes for CASSIGRANYGYTF.

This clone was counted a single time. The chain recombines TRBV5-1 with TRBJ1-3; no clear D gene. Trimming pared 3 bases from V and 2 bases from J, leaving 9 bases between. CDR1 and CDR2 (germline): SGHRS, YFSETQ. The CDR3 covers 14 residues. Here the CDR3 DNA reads TGCGCCAGCAGCTCCAGTGTCACTGGAAACACCATATATTTT. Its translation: CASSSSVTGNTIYF.

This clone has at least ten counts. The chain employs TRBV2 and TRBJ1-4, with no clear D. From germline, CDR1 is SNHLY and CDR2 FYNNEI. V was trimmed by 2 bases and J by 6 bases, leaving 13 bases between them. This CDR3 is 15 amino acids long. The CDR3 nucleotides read TGTGCCAGCAGTGAATCGGGAGGGCGGCATGAAAAACTGTTTTTT. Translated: CASSESGGRHEKLFF.

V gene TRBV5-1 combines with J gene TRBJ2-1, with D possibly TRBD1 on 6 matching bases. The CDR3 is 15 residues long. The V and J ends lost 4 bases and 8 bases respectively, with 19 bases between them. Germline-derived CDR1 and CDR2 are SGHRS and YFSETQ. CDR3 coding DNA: TGCGCCAGCAGCACTCGACCCGTACCAGGGGATGAGCAGTTCTTC. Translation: CASSTRPVPGDEQFF.

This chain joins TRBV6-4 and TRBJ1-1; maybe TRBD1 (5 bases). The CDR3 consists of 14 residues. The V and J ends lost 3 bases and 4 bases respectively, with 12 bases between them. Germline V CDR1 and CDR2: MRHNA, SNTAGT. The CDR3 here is CASSEGGGGTEAFF. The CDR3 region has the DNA TGTGCCAGCAGTGAAGGTGGCGGGGGCACTGAAGCTTTCTTT.

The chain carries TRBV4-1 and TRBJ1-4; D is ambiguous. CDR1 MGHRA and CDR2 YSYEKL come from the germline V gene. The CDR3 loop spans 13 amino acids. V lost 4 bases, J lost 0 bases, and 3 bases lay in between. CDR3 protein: CASSRSTNEKLFF. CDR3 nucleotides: TGCGCCAGCAGCCGGTCAACTAATGAAAAACTGTTTTTT.

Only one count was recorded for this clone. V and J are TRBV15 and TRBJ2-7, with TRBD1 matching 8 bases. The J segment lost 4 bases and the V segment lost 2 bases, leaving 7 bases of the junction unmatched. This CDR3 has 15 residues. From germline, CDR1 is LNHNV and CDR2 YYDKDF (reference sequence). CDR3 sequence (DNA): TGTGCCACCAGCAGACGGACAGGGCGAGTTTACGAGCAGTACTTC. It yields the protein CATSRRTGRVYEQYF.